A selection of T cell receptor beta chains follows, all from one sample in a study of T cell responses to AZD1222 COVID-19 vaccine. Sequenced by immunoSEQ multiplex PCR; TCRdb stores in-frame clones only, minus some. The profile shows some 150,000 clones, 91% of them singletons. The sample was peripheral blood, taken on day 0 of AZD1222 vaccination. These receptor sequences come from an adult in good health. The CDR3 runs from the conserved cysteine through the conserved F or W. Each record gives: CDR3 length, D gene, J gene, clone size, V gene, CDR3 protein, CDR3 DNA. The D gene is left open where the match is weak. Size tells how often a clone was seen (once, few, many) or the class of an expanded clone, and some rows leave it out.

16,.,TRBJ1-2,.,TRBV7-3,CASSLVQQGINYGYTF,TGTGCCAGCAGCTTAGTCCAGCAGGGGATAAACTATGGCTACACCTTC
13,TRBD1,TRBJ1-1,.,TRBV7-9,CASSLPGTAKAFF,TGTGCCAGCAGCCTACCGGGGACAGCGAAAGCTTTCTTT
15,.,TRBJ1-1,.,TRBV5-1,CASSSFRYMNTEAFF,TGCGCCAGCAGCTCATTCAGATACATGAACACTGAAGCTTTCTTT
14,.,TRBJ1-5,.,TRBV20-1,CSASRGSGNQPQHF,TGCAGTGCTAGTCGTGGTAGTGGCAATCAGCCCCAGCATTTT
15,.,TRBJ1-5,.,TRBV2,CASSEVRAVGQPQHF,TGTGCCAGCAGTGAAGTAAGAGCCGTCGGGCAGCCCCAGCATTTT
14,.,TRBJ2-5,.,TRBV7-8,CASSPAPKLETQYF,TGTGCCAGCAGCCCAGCGCCCAAGCTGGAGACCCAGTACTTC
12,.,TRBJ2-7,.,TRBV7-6,CASSLDAYEQYF,TGTGCCAGCAGCTTAGACGCCTACGAGCAGTACTTC
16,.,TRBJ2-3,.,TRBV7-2,CASSFPPGQHTDTQYF,TGTGCCAGCAGCTTCCCACCGGGGCAGCACACAGATACGCAGTATTTT
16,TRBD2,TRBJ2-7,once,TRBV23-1,CASSQSASGSTSEQYF,TGCGCCAGCAGTCAATCGGCTAGCGGAAGTACCTCCGAGCAGTACTTC
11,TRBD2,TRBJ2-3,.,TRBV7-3,CASSSGGVQYF,TGTGCCAGCAGTTCTGGGGGGGTACAGTATTTT
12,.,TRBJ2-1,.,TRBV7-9,CASSPEGYEQFF,TGTGCCAGCAGCCCGGAAGGTTACGAGCAGTTCTTC
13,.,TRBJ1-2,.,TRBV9,CASSVKAGYGYTF,TGTGCCAGCAGCGTAAAGGCGGGATATGGCTACACCTTC
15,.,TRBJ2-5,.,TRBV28,CASSFQGLAGETQYF,TGTGCCAGCAGTTTTCAGGGTTTGGCCGGGGAGACCCAGTACTTC
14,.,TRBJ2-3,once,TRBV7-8,CASSLSGDSDTQYF,TGTGCCAGCAGCTTATCAGGAGATTCAGATACGCAGTATTTT
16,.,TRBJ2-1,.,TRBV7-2,CASSPGGITGDNEQFF,TGTGCCAGCAGCCCCGGGGGGATTACAGGGGACAATGAGCAGTTCTTC
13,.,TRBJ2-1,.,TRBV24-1,CATSVQFGDEQFF,TGTGCCACCAGTGTTCAATTTGGGGATGAGCAGTTCTTC
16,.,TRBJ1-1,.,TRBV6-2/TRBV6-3,CASSYMSPRTATEAFF,TGTGCCAGCAGTTATATGAGTCCTCGCACGGCCACTGAAGCTTTCTTT
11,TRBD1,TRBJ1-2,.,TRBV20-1,CSATGGYGYTF,TGCAGTGCTACAGGGGGCTATGGCTACACCTTC
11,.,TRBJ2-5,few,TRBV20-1,CSGHRQETQYF,TGCAGTGGTCACCGGCAGGAGACCCAGTACTTC
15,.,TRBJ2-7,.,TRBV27,CATHLTGGGAGEQYF,TGTGCCACCCACCTAACCGGGGGCGGGGCGGGCGAGCAGTACTTC
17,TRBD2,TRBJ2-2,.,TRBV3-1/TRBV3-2,CASSQDFVMTSSGELFF,TGTGCCAGCAGCCAAGATTTCGTGATGACTAGCAGCGGGGAGCTGTTTTTT
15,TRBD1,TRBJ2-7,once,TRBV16,CASSHLDRSVGEQYF,TGTGCCAGCAGCCACTTGGACAGGTCCGTGGGCGAGCAGTACTTC
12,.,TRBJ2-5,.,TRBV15,CATGRDQETQYF,TGTGCCACCGGTAGGGACCAAGAGACCCAGTACTTC
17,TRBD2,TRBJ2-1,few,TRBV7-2,CASSLKLAGRETNEQFF,TGTGCCAGCAGCTTGAAGTTAGCGGGCAGGGAGACCAATGAGCAGTTCTTC
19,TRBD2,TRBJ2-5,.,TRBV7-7,CARTGGGTSGRFGWETQYF,TGTGCCAGGACCGGGGGGGGGACTAGCGGGAGATTCGGATGGGAGACCCAGTACTTC
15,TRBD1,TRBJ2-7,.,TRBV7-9,CASSAGQGGVYEQYF,TGTGCCAGCAGCGCCGGACAGGGGGGAGTATACGAGCAGTACTTC
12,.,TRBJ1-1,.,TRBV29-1,CSVEQWGTEAFF,TGCAGCGTTGAACAGTGGGGGACTGAAGCTTTCTTT
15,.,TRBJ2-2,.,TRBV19,CASSLAWTVTGELFF,TGTGCCAGTAGTCTGGCGTGGACCGTCACCGGGGAGCTGTTTTTT
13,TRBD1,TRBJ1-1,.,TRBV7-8,CASSRQGNTEAFF,TGTGCCAGCAGCCGACAGGGGAACACTGAAGCTTTCTTT
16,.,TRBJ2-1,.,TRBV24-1,CATSDSKPSSYNEQFF,TGTGCCACCAGTGATAGTAAGCCGAGCTCCTACAATGAGCAGTTCTTC
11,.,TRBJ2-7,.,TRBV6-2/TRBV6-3,CASSLRGEQYF,TGTGCCAGCAGTTTAAGGGGTGAGCAGTACTTC
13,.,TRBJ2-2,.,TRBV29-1,CSVLVGMDGELFF,TGCAGCGTTCTGGTGGGGATGGACGGGGAGCTGTTTTTT
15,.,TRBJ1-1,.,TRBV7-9,CASSSSTDGNTEAFF,TGTGCCAGCAGCTCCTCCACCGATGGGAACACTGAAGCTTTCTTT
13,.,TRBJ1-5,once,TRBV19,CASSVDRHQPQHF,TGTGCCAGTAGTGTCGATAGGCATCAGCCCCAGCATTTT
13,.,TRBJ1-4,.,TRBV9,CASSGRAGEKLFF,TGTGCCAGCAGCGGACGGGCGGGGGAAAAACTGTTTTTT
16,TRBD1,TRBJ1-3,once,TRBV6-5,CASSYPGTASGNTIYF,TGTGCCAGCAGTTACCCAGGGACAGCCTCTGGAAACACCATATATTTT
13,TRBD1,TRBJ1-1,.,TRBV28,CASGLLGTGSAFF,TGTGCCAGCGGCCTTTTGGGGACAGGGAGCGCTTTCTTT
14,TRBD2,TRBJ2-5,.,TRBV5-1,CASSPLGGQETQYF,TGCGCCAGCAGCCCCCTGGGGGGGCAAGAGACCCAGTACTTC
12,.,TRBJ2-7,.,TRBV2,CASSEVWREQYF,TGTGCCAGCAGTGAAGTCTGGCGCGAGCAGTACTTC
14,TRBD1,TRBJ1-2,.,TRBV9,CASGTGASNYGYTF,TGTGCCAGCGGTACAGGGGCTTCTAACTATGGCTACACCTTC
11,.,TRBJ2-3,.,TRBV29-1,CSVRNVEAQYF,TGCAGCGTTCGGAACGTGGAGGCGCAGTATTTT
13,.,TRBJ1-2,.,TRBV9,CASSLGVYYGYTF,TGTGCCAGCAGCCTCGGGGTGTACTATGGCTACACCTTC
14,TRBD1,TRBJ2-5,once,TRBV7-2,CASSPRDSQETQYF,TGTGCCAGCAGCCCTCGGGACAGTCAAGAGACCCAGTACTTC
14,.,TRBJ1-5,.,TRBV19,CASSSTPSLGPQHF,TGTGCCAGTAGTTCGACACCCTCTTTGGGGCCCCAGCATTTT
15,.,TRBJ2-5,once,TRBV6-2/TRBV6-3,CASSYPRREAETQYF,TGTGCCAGCAGTTACCCCCGGAGGGAAGCAGAGACCCAGTACTTC